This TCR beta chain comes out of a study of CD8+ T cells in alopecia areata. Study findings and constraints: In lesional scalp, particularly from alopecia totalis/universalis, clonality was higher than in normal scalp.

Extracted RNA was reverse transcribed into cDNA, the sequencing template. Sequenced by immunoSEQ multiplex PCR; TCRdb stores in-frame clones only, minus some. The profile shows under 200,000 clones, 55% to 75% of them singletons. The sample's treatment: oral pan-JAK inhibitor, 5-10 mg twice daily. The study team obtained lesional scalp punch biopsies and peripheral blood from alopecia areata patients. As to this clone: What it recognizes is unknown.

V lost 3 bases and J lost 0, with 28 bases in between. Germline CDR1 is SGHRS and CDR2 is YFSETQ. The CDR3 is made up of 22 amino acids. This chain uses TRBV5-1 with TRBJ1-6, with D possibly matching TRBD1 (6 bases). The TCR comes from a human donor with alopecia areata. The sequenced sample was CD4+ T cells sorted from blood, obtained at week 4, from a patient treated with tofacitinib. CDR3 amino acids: CASSSQIQGRIGNSSYNSPLHF. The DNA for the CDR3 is TGCGCCAGCAGCTCGCAAATACAGGGTCGTATTGGAAATAGCTCCTATAATTCACCCCTCCACTTT. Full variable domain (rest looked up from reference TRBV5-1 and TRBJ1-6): KAGVTQTPRYLIKTRGQQVTLSCSPISGHRSVSWYQQTPGQGLQFLFEYFSETQRNKGNFPGRFSGRQFSNSRSEMNVSTLELGDSALYLCASSSQIQGRIGNSSYNSPLHFGNGTRLTVT.